This T cell receptor beta chain was documented in a study of human T cells and chemical hapten exposure. Study-level background: Diphenylcyclopropenone doses were given weekly to the scalps of patients across the approximately 24-week study. Overall study findings and caveats: Among TCRs, those above 1 in 1000 frequency were unaffected by DPC sensitization.

Library preparation tagged each individual cDNA molecule with a unique molecular identifier. TCRdb re-called the RACE reads with MiXCR, one entry per CDR3 protein. Of about 360,000 distinct CDR3 sequences detected, nearly 5% appear once; the ten largest clones hold 2% to 2.5%. As to time point: patch test 1, 2 weeks after DPC sensitization. Treatment reported: therapeutic diphenylcyclopropenone sensitization with weekly scalp DPC. The V gene lost 7 bases and the J gene lost 2 bases, with 19 bases spanning the gap. This CDR3 comprises 16 residues. In germline, CDR1 is MDHEN, CDR2 SYDVKM. This clonotype was observed at least ten times. The antigen remains unidentified.

This clonotype was sampled from a woman aged 50 to 60 with alopecia areata. Some clones in this sample may be carry-over from other donors' samples. The rearrangement joins TRBV28 to TRBJ2-3, with a weak D call TRBD1 (5 bases). The material was whole blood, obtained in connection with sensitization to the hapten diphenylcyclopropenone (DPC). CDR3 sequence (DNA): TGTGCCAGCATCCCTGCCCTAGGGGCGGACACAGATACGCAGTATTTT. Its translation is CASIPALGADTDTQYF. The full variable domain, in which reference TRBV28 and TRBJ2-3 provide the parts outside the CDR3, is DVKVTQSSRYLVKRTGEKVFLECVQDMDHENMFWYRQDPGLGLRLIYFSYDVKMKEKGDIPEGYSVSREKKERFSLILESASTNQTSMYLCASIPALGADTDTQYFGPGTRLTVL.